Reported below is one T cell receptor beta chain. Its antigen is not known. Libraries were prepared by immunoSEQ multiplex PCR; TCRdb keeps only in-frame clonotypes and omits some of them. Among roughly 330,000 clones listed, roughly 71% were seen once. The V end was cut by 0 bases, the J end by 1 base, with 6 bases between. This CDR3 is 14 amino acids long. Per the germline V gene, CDR1 is KGHSH and CDR2 is LQKENI. The data were obtained in a study of cytotoxic CD8 clonotypes in ibrutinib-treated CLL. Regarding the study as a whole: Few clonotypes were public, and these shrank or held steady under treatment.

This sequence originates from a human donor with chronic lymphocytic leukemia. The rearrangement joins TRBV18 to TRBJ1-1, with unresolved D. The starting material was PBMCs, obtained after 36 months of ibrutinib treatment. The CDR3 nucleotides read TGTGCCAGCTCACCACCGGAGGAGAACACTGAAGCTTTCTTT. Protein sequence: CASSPPEENTEAFF.